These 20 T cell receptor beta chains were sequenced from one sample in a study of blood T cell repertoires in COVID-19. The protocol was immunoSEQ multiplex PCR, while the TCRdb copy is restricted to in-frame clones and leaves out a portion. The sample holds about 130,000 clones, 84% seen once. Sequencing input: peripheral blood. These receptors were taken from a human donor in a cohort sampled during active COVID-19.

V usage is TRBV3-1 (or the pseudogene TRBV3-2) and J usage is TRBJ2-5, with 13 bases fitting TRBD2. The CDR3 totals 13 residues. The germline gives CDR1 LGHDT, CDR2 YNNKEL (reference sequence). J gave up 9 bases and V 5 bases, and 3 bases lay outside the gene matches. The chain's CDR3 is CASSLLAGGAQYF. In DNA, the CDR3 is TGTGCCAGCAGCTTACTAGCGGGGGGGGCCCAGTACTTC.

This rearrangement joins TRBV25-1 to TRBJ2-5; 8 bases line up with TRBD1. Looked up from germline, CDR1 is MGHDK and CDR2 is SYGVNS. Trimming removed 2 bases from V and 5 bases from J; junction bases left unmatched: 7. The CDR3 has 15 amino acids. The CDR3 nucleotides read TGTGCCAGCAGTGAAGAGGCAGGGGGCGCGGAGACCCAGTACTTC. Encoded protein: CASSEEAGGAETQYF.

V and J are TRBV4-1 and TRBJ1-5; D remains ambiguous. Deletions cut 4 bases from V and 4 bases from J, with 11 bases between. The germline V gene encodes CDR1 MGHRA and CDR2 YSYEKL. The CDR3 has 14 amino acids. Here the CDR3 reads CASSPPMLNQPQHF. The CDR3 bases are TGCGCCAGCAGCCCCCCAATGCTAAATCAGCCCCAGCATTTT.

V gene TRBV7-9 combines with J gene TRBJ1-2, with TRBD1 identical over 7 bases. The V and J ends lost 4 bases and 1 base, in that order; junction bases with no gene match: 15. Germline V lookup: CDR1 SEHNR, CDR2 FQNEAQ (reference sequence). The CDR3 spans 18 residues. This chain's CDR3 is CASSSDGGRGEINYGYTF. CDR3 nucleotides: TGTGCCAGCAGCTCTGATGGGGGCAGGGGGGAAATTAACTATGGCTACACCTTC. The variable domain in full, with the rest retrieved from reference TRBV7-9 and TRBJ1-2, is DTGVSQNPRHKITKRGQNVTFRCDPISEHNRLYWYRQTLGQGPEFLTYFQNEAQLEKSRLLSDRFSAERPKGSFSTLEIQRTEQGDSAMYLCASSSDGGRGEINYGYTFGSGTRLTVV.

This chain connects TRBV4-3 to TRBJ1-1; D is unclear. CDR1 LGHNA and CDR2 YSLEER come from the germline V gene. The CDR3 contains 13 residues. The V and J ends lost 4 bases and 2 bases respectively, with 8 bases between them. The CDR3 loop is CASSPNFNTEAFF. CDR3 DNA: TGCGCCAGCAGCCCGAACTTCAACACTGAAGCTTTCTTT.

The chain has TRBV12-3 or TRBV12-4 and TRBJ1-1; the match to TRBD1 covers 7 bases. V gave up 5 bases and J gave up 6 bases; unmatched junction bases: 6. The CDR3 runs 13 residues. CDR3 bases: TGTGCCAGCAGTCCGACAGGGCGCTCTGAAGCTTTCTTT. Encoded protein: CASSPTGRSEAFF.

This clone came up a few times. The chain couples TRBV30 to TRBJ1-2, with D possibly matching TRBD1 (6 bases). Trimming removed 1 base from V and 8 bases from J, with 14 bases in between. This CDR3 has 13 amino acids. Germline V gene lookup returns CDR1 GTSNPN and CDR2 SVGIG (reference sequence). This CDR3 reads CAWSDLGGQGYTF. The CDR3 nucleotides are TGTGCCTGGAGTGACCTGGGGGGGCAAGGCTACACCTTC. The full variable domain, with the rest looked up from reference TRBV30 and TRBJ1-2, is SQTIHQWPATLVQPVGSPLSLECTVEGTSNPNLYWYRQAAGRGLQLLFYSVGIGQISSEVPQNLSASRPQDRQFILSSKKLLLSDSGFYLCAWSDLGGQGYTFGSGTRLTVV.

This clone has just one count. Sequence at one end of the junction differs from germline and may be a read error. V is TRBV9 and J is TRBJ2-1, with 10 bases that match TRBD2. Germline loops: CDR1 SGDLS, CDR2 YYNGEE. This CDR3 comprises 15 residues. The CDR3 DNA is TGTGCCAGCAGCGTATACGAGCGGGAGGGCCCATACCGGATCTTC. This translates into CASSVYEREGPYRIF.

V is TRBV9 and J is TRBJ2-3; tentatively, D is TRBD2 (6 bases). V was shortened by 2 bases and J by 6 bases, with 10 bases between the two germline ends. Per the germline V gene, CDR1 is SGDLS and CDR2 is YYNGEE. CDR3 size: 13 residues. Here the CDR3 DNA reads TGTGCCAGCAGCGTTCTAGCGACTGATACGCAGTATTTT. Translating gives CASSVLATDTQYF.

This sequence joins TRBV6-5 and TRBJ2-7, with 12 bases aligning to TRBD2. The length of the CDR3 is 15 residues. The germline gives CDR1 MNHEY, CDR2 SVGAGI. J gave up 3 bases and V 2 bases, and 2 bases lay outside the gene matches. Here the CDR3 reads CASSYLLAGGYEQYF. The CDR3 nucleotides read TGTGCCAGCAGTTACCTACTAGCGGGGGGCTACGAGCAGTACTTC.

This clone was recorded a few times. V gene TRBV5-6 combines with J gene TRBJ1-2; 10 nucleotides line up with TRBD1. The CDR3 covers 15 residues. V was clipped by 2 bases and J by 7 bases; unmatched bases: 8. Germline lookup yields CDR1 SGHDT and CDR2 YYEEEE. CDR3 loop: CASSFRDRGLAGYTF. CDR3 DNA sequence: TGTGCCAGCAGCTTTCGAGACAGGGGGCTTGCTGGCTACACCTTC.

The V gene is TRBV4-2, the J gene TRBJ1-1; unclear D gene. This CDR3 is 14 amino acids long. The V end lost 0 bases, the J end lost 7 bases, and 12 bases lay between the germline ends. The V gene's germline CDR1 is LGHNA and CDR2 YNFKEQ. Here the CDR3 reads CASSQDSGGIEAFF. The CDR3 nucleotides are TGTGCCAGCAGCCAAGATTCGGGCGGGATTGAAGCTTTCTTT.

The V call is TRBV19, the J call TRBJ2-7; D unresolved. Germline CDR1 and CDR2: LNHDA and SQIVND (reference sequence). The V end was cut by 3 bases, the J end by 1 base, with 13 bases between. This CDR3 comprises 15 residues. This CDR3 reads CASSIERAESYEQYF. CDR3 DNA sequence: TGTGCCAGTAGTATCGAGCGTGCGGAATCCTACGAGCAGTACTTC.

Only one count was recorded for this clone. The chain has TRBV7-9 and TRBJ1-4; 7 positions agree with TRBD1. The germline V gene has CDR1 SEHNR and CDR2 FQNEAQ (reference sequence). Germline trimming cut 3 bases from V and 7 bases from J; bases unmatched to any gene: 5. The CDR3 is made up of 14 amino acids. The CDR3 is CASSLDDRAEKLFF. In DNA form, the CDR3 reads TGTGCCAGCAGCTTGGATGACAGGGCTGAAAAACTGTTTTTT.

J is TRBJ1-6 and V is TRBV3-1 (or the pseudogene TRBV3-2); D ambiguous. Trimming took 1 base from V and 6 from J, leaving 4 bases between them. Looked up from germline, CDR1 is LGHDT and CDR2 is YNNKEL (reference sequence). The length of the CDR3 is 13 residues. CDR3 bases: TGTGCCAGCAGCCAAGCGGGTAATTCACCCCTCCACTTT. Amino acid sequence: CASSQAGNSPLHF.

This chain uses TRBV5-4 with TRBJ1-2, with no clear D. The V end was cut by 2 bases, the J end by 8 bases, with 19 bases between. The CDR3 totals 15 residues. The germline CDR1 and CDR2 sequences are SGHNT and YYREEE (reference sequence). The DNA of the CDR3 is TGTGCCAGCAGCTTTATTGGGAGAGCCTTCTCGGGCTACACCTTC. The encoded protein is CASSFIGRAFSGYTF.

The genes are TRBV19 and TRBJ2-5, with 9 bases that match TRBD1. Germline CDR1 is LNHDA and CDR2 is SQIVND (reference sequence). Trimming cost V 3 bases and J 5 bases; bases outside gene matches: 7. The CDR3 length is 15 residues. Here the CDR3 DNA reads TGTGCCAGTAGTATCGTCCCCGGGACAGGGGAGACCCAGTACTTC. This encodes CASSIVPGTGETQYF.

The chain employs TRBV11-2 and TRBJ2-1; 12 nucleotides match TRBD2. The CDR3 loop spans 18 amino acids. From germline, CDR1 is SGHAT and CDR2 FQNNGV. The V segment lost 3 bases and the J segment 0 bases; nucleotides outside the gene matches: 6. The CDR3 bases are TGTGCCAGCAGCTTTGGACTAGCGGGGTCAAGCTCCTACAATGAGCAGTTCTTC. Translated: CASSFGLAGSSSYNEQFF.

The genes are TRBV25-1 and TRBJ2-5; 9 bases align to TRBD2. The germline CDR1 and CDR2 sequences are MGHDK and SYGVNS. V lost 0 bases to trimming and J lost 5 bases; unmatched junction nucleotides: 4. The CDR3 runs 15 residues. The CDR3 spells CASSEYLAGGETQYF. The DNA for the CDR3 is TGTGCCAGCAGTGAATATCTGGCGGGAGGGGAGACCCAGTACTTC.

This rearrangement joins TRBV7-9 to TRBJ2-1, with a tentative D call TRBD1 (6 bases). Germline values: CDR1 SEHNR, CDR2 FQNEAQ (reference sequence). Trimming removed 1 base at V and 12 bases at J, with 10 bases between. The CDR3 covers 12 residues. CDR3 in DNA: TGTGCCAGCAGCTTAGACGAACAGGGGCAGTTCTTC. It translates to CASSLDEQGQFF. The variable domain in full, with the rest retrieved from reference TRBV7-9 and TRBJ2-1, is DTGVSQNPRHKITKRGQNVTFRCDPISEHNRLYWYRQTLGQGPEFLTYFQNEAQLEKSRLLSDRFSAERPKGSFSTLEIQRTEQGDSAMYLCASSLDEQGQFFGPGTRLTVL.